These T cell receptor delta chains were read from a single sample in a study of fetal and pediatric gammadelta thymocytes. TCRdb reanalysed the reads via CATT. Of some 1,200 delta-chain clones listed, just over 35% are singletons. Sequencing was carried out using non-Vgamma9Vdelta2 gamma-delta T cells from the thymus. These receptor sequences come from a child who underwent cardiac surgery and was recorded as healthy. The CDR3 runs from the conserved cysteine through the conserved F or W. Each record gives: clone size, V gene, D gene, J gene, CDR3 DNA, CDR3 protein. A D gene is named only where the DNA matches it firmly. Clone size is given as how often the clone was seen (once, few, many) or a class if it is expanded.

size: large
V: TRAV38-2/DV8
D: TRDD3
J: TRDJ1
DNA: TGTGCTTATAGGAGCGTCTACGTTGCTGAGTACTGGGGGATACCAGGGGCCGATAAACTCATCTTT
CDR3: CAYRSVYVAEYWGIPGADKLIF

size: large
V: TRAV38-2/DV8
D: TRDD3
J: TRDJ1
DNA: TGTGCTTATAGGAGCGCGTCAGGGGGATCCAAGATGTACACCGATAAACTCATCTTT
CDR3: CAYRSASGGSKMYTDKLIF

size: medium-sized
V: TRAV38-2/DV8
D: TRDD3
J: TRDJ1
DNA: TGTGCTTATAGGAGCCTGAGCTTCCCAACAACTCTGGGGGATACTTACACCGATAAACTCATCTTT
CDR3: CAYRSLSFPTTLGDTYTDKLIF

size: large
V: TRDV1
D: TRDD3
J: TRDJ2
DNA: TGTGCTCTTGGGGAACTCCGGTCCTATGGGTACTGGGGGATACGAGCGACAGCACAACTCTTCTTT
CDR3: CALGELRSYGYWGIRATAQLFF

size: few
V: TRDV1
D: -
J: TRDJ1
DNA: TGTGCTCTTGGGGAACTGGCGGTACCTACGAGAGGCCGCTTGTTTACCGATAGCGATAAACTCATCTTT
CDR3: CALGELAVPTRGRLFTDSDKLIF

size: large
V: TRAV38-2/DV8
D: TRDD3
J: TRDJ1
DNA: TGTGCTTATAGGAGCGGACCCTCCCAGTACTGGGGGATTGGGGGTAAACTCATCTTT
CDR3: CAYRSGPSQYWGIGGKLIF

size: medium-sized
V: TRDV3
D: -
J: TRDJ1
DNA: TGTGCCTCCCAGAAGGGTATCGGAAGGCCTTCCTACTCGCTGGGGGATAGAAAGGGGCCCGATAAACTCATCTTT
CDR3: CASQKGIGRPSYSLGDRKGPDKLIF

size: large
V: TRDV1
D: -
J: TRDJ1
DNA: TGTGCTCGGATTCTCTCCTCCACCGATAAACTCATCTTT
CDR3: CARILSSTDKLIF

size: large
V: TRAV38-2/DV8
D: TRDD3
J: TRDJ1
DNA: TGTGCTTGGGGGGATACGGACGATAAACTCATCTTT
CDR3: CAWGDTDDKLIF

size: large
V: TRDV3
D: -
J: TRDJ1
DNA: TGTGCCCTTCGCGGGACGGGAGGGGGCCTTCCCCCTACTGGTGCGTACACCGATAAACTCATCTTT
CDR3: CALRGTGGGLPPTGAYTDKLIF

size: medium-sized
V: TRDV1
D: -
J: TRDJ1
DNA: TGTGCTCTCGCAGGGGCGGGGGACCCGCCAGAGTACACCGATAAACTCATCTTT
CDR3: CALAGAGDPPEYTDKLIF

size: large
V: TRDV1
D: TRDD3
J: TRDJ1
DNA: TGTGCTCTTGGGGAGGGCCCCGTACTGGGGAAAGACACCGATAAACTCATCTTT
CDR3: CALGEGPVLGKDTDKLIF

size: medium-sized
V: TRDV1
D: TRDD3
J: TRDJ1
DNA: TGTGCTCTTGGGGAACTTCTCGGTACTAATAATACGCGACTACGGTGCCTGGGGGACACCGATAAACTCATCTTT
CDR3: CALGELLGTNNTRLRCLGDTDKLIF

size: large
V: TRDV1
D: -
J: TRDJ1
DNA: TGTGCTCTTGGGGAACTATCCCTAAGGATACAGCTGACCGATAAACTCATCTTT
CDR3: CALGELSLRIQLTDKLIF

size: large
V: TRDV1
D: -
J: TRDJ1
DNA: TGTGCTCTTGGGGACCGAAAGGAAGAACTCGGGGGGGAGTACACCGATAAACTCATCTTT
CDR3: CALGDRKEELGGEYTDKLIF

size: large
V: TRDV1
D: TRDD3
J: TRDJ1
DNA: TGTGCTCTTGGGGATCCTCCCCCCTACGGGACGGTAACTGGGGGATCAACTTTCACCGATAAACTCATCTTT
CDR3: CALGDPPPYGTVTGGSTFTDKLIF

size: few
V: TRDV1
D: -
J: TRDJ1
DNA: TGTGCTCTTGGGGAAAACTACGGAGGGGACATATACACCGATAAACTCATCTTT
CDR3: CALGENYGGDIYTDKLIF

size: large
V: TRDV1
D: TRDD3
J: TRDJ4
DNA: TGTGCTCTCCAAAGTCGGAGGTACTGGGGGATACAAGCGCTGATCTTT
CDR3: CALQSRRYWGIQALIF

size: large
V: TRDV1
D: -
J: TRDJ1
DNA: TGTGCTCTTGGGGAAATCAGCCTTCCACCAGCCGTGAAGTACACCGATAAACTCATCTTT
CDR3: CALGEISLPPAVKYTDKLIF

size: medium-sized
V: TRDV1
D: TRDD3
J: TRDJ1
DNA: TGTGCTCTTGGGGAAGTTCCCTACGCTTACTGGGGGCTCCGGGTGCAGCTGCCCAACACCGATAAACTCATCTTT
CDR3: CALGEVPYAYWGLRVQLPNTDKLIF

size: large
V: TRDV3
D: TRDD3
J: TRDJ1
DNA: TGTGCCTTTCTCCTTCCCTTAATGGGGGATACGGGAACCGATAAACTCATCTTT
CDR3: CAFLLPLMGDTGTDKLIF

size: medium-sized
V: TRDV1
D: -
J: TRDJ1
DNA: TGTGCTCTTGGGGACAGGAGACGTTCCTCCCCCTGGTCCTTGACCGATAAACTCATCTTT
CDR3: CALGDRRRSSPWSLTDKLIF

size: medium-sized
V: TRDV1
D: TRDD2
J: TRDJ1
DNA: TGTGCTCTTGGGGAACCATTCCAAGGGCCTTCCTACGGGCCTACTTCACTGGGGATCGCGTACACCGATAAACTCATCTTT
CDR3: CALGEPFQGPSYGPTSLGIAYTDKLIF

size: few
V: TRDV1
D: TRDD3
J: TRDJ1
DNA: TGTGCTCTTGGGGAACTTGGGACGTACTGGGGGATACGCGTATTCACCGATAAACTCATCTTT
CDR3: CALGELGTYWGIRVFTDKLIF